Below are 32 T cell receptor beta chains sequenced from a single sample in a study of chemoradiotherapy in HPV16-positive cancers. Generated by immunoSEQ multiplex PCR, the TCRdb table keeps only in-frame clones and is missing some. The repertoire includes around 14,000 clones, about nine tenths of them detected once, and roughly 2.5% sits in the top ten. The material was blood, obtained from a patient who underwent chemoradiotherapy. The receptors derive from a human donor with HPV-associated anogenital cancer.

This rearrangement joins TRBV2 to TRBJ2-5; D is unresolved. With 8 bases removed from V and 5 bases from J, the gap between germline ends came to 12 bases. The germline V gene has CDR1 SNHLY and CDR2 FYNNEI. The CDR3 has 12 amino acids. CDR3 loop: CASGQNGETQYF. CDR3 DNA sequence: TGTGCCAGCGGGCAGAACGGGGAGACCCAGTACTTC. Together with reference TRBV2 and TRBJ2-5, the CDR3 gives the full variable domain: EPEVTQTPSHQVTQMGQEVILRCVPISNHLYFYWYRQILGQKVEFLVSFYNNEISEKSEIFDDQFSVERPDGSNFTLKIRSTKLEDSAMYFCASGQNGETQYFGPGTRLLVL.

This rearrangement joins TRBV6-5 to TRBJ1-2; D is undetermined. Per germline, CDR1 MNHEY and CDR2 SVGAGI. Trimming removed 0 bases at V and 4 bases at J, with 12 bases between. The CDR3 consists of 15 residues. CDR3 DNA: TGTGCCAGCAGTTACTCGTTGGAACGGACCTATGGCTACACCTTC. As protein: CASSYSLERTYGYTF.

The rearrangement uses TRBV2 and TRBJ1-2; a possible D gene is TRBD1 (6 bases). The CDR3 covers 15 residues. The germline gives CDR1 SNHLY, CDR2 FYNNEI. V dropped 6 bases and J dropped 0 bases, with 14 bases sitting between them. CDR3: CASRKGGLANYGYTF. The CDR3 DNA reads TGTGCCAGCAGAAAAGGGGGACTAGCTAACTATGGCTACACCTTC.

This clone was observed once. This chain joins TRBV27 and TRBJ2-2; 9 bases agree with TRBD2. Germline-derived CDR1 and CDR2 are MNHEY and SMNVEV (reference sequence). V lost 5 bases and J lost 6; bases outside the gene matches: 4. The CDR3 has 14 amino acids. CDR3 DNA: TGTGCCAGCAGTATGCGGGGGGGGGCCGGGGAGCTGTTTTTT. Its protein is CASSMRGGAGELFF.

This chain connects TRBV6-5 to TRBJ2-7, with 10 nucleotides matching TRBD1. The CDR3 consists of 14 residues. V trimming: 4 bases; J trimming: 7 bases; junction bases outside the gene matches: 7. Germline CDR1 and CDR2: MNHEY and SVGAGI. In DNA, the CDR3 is TGTGCCAGCAGTTTTAGACAGGGGGCGAGGGAGCAGTACTTC. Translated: CASSFRQGAREQYF.

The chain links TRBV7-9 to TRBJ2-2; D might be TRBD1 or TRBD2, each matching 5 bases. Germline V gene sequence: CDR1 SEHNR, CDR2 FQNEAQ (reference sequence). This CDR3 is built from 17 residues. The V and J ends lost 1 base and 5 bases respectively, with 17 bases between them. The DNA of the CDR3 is TGTGCCAGCAGCTTAGGAATCGTGGGGGTGAGGACCGGGGAGCTGTTTTTT. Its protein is CASSLGIVGVRTGELFF.

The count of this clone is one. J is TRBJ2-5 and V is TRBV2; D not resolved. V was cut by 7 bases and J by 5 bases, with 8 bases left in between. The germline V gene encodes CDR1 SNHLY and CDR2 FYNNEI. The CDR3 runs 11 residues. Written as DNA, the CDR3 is TGTGCCAGCAAACAGTTCGAGACCCAGTACTTC. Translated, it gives CASKQFETQYF.

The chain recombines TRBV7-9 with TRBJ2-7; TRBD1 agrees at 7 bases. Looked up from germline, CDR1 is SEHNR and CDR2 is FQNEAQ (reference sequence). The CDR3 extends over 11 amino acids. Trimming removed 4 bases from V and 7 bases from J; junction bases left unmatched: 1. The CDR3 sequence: CASSSRGEQYF. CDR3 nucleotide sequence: TGTGCCAGCAGCTCCAGGGGGGAGCAGTACTTC.

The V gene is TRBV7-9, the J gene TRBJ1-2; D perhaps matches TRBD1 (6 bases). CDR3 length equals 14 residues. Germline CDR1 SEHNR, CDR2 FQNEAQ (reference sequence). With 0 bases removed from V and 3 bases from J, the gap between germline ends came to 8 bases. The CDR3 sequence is CASSLASGDYGYTF. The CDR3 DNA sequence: TGTGCCAGCAGCTTAGCGTCAGGGGACTATGGCTACACCTTC.

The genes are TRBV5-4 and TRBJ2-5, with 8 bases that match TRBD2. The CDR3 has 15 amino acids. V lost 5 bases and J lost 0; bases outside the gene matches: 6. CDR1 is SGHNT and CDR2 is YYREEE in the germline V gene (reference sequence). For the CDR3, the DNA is TGTGCCAGCAGACCCGGGGGGGCACACCAAGAGACCCAGTACTTC. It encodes CASRPGGAHQETQYF.

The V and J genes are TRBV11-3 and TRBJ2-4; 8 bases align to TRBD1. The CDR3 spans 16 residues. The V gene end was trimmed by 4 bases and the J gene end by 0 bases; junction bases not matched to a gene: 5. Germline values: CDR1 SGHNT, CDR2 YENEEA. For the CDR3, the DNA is TGTGCCAGCAGCTCCACAGGGGGACTAGCCAAAAACATTCAGTACTTC. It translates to CASSSTGGLAKNIQYF. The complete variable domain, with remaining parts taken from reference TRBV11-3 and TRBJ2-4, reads EAGVVQSPRYKIIEKKQPVAFWCNPISGHNTLYWYLQNLGQGPELLIRYENEEAVDDSQLPKDRFSAERLKGVDSTLKIQPAELGDSAVYLCASSSTGGLAKNIQYFGAGTRLSVL.

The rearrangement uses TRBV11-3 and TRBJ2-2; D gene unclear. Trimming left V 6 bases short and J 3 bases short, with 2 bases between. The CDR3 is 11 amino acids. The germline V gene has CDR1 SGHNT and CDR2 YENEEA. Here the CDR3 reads CASRDTGELFF. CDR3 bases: TGTGCCAGCAGAGACACCGGGGAGCTGTTTTTT.

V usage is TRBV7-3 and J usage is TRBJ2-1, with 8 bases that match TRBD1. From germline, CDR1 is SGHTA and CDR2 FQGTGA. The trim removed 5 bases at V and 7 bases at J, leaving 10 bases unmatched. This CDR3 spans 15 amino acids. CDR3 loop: CASSLRTGSRNEQFF. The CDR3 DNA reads TGTGCCAGCAGCCTTCGGACAGGGTCTAGAAATGAGCAGTTCTTC.

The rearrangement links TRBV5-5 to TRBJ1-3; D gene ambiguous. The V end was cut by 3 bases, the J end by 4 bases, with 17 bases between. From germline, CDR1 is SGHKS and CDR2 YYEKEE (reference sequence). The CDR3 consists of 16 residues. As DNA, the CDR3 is TGTGCCAGCAGCTCCGGACCGTCGACATTAGGAAACACCATATATTTT. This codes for CASSSGPSTLGNTIYF.

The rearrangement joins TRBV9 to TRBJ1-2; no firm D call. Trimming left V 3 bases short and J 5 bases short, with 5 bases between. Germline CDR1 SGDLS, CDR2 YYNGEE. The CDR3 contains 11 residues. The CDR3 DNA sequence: TGTGCCAGCAGCGAAGGATATGGCTACACCTTC. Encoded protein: CASSEGYGYTF. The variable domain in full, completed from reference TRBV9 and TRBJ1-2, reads DSGVTQTPKHLITATGQRVTLRCSPRSGDLSVYWYQQSLDQGLQFLIQYYNGEERAKGNILERFSAQQFPDLHSELNLSSLELGDSALYFCASSEGYGYTFGSGTRLTVV.

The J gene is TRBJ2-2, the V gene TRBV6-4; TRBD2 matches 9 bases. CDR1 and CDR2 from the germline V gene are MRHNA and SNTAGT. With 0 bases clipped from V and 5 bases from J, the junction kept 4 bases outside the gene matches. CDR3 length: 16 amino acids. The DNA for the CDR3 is TGTGCCAGCAGTGACTCGGCGGGGGGGTATACCGGGGAGCTGTTTTTT. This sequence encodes CASSDSAGGYTGELFF.

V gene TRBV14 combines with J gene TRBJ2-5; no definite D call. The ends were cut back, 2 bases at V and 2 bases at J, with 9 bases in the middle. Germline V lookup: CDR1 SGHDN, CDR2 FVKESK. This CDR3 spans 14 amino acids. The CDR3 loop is CASSQRAEQETQYF. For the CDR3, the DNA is TGTGCCAGCAGCCAACGGGCAGAGCAAGAGACCCAGTACTTC.

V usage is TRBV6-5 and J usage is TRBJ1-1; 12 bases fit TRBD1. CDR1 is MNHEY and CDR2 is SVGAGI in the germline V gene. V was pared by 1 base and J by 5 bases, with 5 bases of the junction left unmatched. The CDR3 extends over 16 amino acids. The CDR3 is CASSYLGQGAQTEAFF. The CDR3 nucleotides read TGTGCCAGCAGTTACTTGGGACAGGGGGCGCAGACTGAAGCTTTCTTT.

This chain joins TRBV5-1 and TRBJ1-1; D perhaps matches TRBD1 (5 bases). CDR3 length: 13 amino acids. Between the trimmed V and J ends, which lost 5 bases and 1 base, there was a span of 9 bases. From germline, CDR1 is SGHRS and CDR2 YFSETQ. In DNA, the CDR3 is TGCGCCAGCAGGCAGCAGGGGAACACTGAAGCTTTCTTT. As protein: CASRQQGNTEAFF.

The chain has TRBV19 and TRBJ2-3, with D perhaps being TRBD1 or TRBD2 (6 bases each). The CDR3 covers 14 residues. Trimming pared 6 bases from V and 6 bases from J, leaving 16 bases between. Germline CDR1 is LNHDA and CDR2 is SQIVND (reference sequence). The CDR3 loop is CASRGGREWDTQYF. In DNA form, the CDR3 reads TGTGCCAGTAGGGGGGGCCGAGAATGGGATACGCAGTATTTT.

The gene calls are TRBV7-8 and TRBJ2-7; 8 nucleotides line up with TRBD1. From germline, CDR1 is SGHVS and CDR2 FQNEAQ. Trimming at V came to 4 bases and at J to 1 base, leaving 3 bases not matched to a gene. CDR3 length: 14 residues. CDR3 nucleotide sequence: TGTGCCAGCAGCTCGGACAGGGTTTCCTACGAGCAGTACTTC. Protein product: CASSSDRVSYEQYF.

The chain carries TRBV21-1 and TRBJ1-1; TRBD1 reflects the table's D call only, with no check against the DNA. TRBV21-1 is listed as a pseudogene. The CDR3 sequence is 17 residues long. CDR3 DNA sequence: TGTGCCAGCAGCAAGAAGGACAGGGGCGAGTGGAACACTGAAGCTTTCTTT. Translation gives CASSKKDRGEWNTEAFF.

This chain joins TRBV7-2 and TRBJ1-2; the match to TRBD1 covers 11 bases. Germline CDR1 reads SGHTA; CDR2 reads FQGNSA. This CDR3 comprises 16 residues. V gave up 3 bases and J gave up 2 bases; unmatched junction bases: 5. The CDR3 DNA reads TGTGCCAGCAGCTTCACCGGGACAGGGGGAAACTATGGCTACACCTTC. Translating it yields CASSFTGTGGNYGYTF.

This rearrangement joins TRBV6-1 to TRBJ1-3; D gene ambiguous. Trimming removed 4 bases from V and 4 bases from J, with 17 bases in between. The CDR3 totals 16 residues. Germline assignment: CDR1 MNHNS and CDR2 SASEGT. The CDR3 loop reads CASSALGSRWGNTIYF. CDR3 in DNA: TGTGCCAGCAGTGCGTTAGGGTCAAGGTGGGGAAACACCATATATTTT.

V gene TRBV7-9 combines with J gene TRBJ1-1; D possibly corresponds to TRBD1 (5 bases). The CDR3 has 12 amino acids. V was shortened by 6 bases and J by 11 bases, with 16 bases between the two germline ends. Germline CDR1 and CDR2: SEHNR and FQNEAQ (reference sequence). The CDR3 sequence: CASSGGTVEAFF. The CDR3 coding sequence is TGTGCCAGCAGTGGGGGAACCGTGGAGGCTTTCTTT.

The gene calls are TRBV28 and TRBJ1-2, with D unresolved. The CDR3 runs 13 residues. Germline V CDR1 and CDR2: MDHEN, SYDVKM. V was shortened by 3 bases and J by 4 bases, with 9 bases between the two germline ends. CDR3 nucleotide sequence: TGTGCCAGCAGTTTTGGTGTTGGCTATGGCTACACCTTC. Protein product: CASSFGVGYGYTF.

The chain's CDR3 is CASSAGGTGNTIYF. CDR3 nucleotide sequence: TGTGCCAGCAGCGCAGGGGGGACTGGAAACACCATATATTTT. The genes are TRBV7-2 and TRBJ1-3; 7 positions agree with TRBD1. Trimming cost V 5 bases and J 2 bases; bases outside gene matches: 3. Germline CDR1 and CDR2: SGHTA and FQGNSA. The CDR3 length is 14 residues.

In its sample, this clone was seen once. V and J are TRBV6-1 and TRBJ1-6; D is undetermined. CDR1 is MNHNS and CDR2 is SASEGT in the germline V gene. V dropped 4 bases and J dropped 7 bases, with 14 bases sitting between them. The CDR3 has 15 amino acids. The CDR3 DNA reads TGTGCCAGCAGTGGTCTCTCGACCGGAAATTCACCCCTCCACTTT. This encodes CASSGLSTGNSPLHF.

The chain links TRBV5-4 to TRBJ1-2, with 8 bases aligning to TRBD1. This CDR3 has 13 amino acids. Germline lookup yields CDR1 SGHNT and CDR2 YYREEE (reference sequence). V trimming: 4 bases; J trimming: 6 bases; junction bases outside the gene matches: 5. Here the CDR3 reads CASSLDRADGYTF. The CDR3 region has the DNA TGTGCCAGCAGCCTGGACAGGGCCGATGGCTACACCTTC. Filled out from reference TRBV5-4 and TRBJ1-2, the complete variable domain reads ETGVTQSPTHLIKTRGQQVTLRCSSQSGHNTVSWYQQALGQGPQFIFQYYREEENGRGNFPPRFSGLQFPNYSSELNVNALELDDSALYLCASSLDRADGYTFGSGTRLTVV.

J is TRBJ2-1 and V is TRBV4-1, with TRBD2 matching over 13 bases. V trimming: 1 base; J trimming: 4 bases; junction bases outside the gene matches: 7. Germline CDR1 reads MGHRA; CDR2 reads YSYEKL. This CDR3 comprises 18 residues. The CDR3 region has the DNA TGCGCCAGCAGCCAAGGCCGACTAGCGGGGGGTGTATACAATGAGCAGTTCTTC. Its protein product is CASSQGRLAGGVYNEQFF.

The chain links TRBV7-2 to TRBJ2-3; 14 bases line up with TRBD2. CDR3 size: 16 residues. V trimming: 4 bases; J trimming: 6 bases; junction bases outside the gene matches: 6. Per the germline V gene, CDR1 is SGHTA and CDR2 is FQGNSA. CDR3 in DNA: TGTGCCAGCAGCTCCCGACTAGCGGGGGGGCGGGATACGCAGTATTTT. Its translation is CASSSRLAGGRDTQYF.

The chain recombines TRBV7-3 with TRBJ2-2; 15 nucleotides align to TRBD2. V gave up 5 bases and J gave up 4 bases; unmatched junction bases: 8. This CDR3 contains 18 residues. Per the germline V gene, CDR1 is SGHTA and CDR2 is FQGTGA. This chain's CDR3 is CASSPRTSGGAVTGELFF. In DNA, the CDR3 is TGTGCCAGCAGCCCACGGACTAGCGGGGGGGCGGTCACCGGGGAGCTGTTTTTT.